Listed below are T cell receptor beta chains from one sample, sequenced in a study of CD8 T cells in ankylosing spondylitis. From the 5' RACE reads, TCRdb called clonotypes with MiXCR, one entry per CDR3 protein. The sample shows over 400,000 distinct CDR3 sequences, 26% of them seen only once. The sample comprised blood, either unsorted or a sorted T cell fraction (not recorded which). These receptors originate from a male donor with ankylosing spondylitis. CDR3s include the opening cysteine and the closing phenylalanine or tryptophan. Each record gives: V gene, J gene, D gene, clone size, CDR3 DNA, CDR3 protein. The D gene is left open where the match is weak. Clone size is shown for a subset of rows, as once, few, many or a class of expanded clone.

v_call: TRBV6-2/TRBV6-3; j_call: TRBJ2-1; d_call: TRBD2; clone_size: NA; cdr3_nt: TGTGCCAGCAGTTACGGACTAGCGGGACGGAATGAGCAGTTCTTC; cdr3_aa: CASSYGLAGRNEQFF
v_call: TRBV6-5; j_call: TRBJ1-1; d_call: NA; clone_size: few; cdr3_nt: TGTGCCAGCAGTTCCCGGGGTTATAACACTGAAGCTTTCTTT; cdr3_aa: CASSSRGYNTEAFF
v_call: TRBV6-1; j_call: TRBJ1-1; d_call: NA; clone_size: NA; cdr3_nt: TGTGCCAGCAGCCCGTTATGGAACACTGAAGCTTTCTTT; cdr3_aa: CASSPLWNTEAFF
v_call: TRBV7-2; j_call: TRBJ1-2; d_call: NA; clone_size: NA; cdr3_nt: TGTGCCAGCAGCTCGAGGGAAGGGGATAAGGGTGGCTACACCTTC; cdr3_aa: CASSSREGDKGGYTF
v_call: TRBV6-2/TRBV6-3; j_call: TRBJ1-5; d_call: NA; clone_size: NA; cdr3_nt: TGTGCCAGCAGTTACTCAACGATGGCCCAGCATTTT; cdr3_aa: CASSYSTMAQHF
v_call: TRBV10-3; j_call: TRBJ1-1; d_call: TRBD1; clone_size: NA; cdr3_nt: TGTGCCATCCAGGGGGCAGCTGGTGAAGCTTTCTTT; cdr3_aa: CAIQGAAGEAFF
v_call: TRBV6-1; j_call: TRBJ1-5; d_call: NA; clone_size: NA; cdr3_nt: TGTGCCAGCAGTGAAGGTTCGGGCGCGCCCCAGCATTTT; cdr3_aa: CASSEGSGAPQHF
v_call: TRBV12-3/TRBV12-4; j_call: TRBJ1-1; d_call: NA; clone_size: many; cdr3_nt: TGTGCCAGCAGTTTTGCAGTCACGAACACTGAAGCTTTCTTT; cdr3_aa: CASSFAVTNTEAFF
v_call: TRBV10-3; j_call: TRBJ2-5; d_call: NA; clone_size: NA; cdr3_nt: TGTGCCATCAGTGAGTCCTTAACGGGCGGGACCCAGTACTTC; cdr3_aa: CAISESLTGGTQYF
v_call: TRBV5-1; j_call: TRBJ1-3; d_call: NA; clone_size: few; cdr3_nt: TGCGCCAGCAGTTCTGGTTCTGGAAACACCATATATTTT; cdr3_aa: CASSSGSGNTIYF
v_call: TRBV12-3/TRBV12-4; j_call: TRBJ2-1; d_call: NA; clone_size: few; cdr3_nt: TGTGCCAGCAGTTGGGGACACCGGTCGGATGAGCAGTTCTTC; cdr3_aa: CASSWGHRSDEQFF
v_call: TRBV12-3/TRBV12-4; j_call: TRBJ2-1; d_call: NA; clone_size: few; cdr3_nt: TGTGCCAGCAGTTTAGGGGCTAGCAAAGCCCGTGTCGAGCAGTTCTTC; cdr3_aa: CASSLGASKARVEQFF
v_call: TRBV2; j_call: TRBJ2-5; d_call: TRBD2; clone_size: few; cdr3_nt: TGTGCCACCGGCCCCACGGGGGGACAAGAGACCCAGTACTTC; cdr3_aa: CATGPTGGQETQYF
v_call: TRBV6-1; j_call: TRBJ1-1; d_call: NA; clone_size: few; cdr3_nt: TGTGCCAGCAGTGGTCGGGACACTGAAGCTTTCTTT; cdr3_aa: CASSGRDTEAFF
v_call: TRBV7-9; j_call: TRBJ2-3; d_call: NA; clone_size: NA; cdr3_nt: TGTGCCAGCAGCAGATTAAATACGCAGTATTTT; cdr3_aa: CASSRLNTQYF
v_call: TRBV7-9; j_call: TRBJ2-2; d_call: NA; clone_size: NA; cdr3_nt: TGTGCCAGCAGCCCCGGGACCTCCCGCTTCGGGGAGCTGTTTTTT; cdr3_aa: CASSPGTSRFGELFF
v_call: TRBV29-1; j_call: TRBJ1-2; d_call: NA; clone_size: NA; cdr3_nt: TGCAGTGCCAGAATGAGAGGGCCCCATGGCTACACCTTC; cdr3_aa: CSARMRGPHGYTF
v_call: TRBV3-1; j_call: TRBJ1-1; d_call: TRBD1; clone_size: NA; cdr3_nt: TGTGCCAGCAGCCGAGGGACGTACAGGGGGACTGAAGCTTTCTTT; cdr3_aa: CASSRGTYRGTEAFF
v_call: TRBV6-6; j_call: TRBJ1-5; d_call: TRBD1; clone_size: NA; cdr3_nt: TGTGCCAGCAGTGACAGGGGCAATCAGCCCCAGCATTTT; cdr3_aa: CASSDRGNQPQHF
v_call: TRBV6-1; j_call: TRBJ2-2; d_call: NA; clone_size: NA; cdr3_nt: TGTGCCAGCAGTGGGATGACGGACCGCACCGGGGAGCTGTTTTTT; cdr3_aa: CASSGMTDRTGELFF
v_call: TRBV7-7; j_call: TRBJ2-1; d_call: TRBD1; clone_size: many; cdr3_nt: TGTGCCAGCAGCTTGGACAGGGATGATGAGCAGTTCTTC; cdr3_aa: CASSLDRDDEQFF
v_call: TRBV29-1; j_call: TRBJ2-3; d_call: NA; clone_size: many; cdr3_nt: TGCAGCGTTGTTTTCTCCAGCGCTTTTCGCACAGATACGCAGTATTTT; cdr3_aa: CSVVFSSAFRTDTQYF
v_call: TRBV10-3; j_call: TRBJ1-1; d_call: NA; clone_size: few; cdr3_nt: TGTGCCATCAGTGAGCCCCCCCGCTTTACTGAAGCTTTCTTT; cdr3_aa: CAISEPPRFTEAFF
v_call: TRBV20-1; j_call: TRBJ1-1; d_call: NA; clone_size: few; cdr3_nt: TGCAGTGGAGCAGCAGGAGCCAACACTGAAGCTTTCTTT; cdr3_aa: CSGAAGANTEAFF
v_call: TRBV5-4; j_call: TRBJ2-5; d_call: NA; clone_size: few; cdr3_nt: TGTGCCAGCAGAGCTTATACGGGAGAAGAGACCCAGTACTTC; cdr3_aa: CASRAYTGEETQYF
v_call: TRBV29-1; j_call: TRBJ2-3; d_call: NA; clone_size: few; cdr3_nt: TGCAGCGTTGAATCCGGGGGCACAGATACGCAGTATTTT; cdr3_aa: CSVESGGTDTQYF
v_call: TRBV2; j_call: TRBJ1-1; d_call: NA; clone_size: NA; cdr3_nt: TGTGCCAGCAGTGAAGAAGGCCGTGGGGTCACTGAAGCTTTCTTT; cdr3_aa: CASSEEGRGVTEAFF
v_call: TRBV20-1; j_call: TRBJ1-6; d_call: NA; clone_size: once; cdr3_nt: TGCACTGCTAGACCGACAGGCATCTATAATTCACCCCTCCACTTT; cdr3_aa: CTARPTGIYNSPLHF
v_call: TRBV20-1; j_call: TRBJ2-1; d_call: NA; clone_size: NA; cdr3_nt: TGCAGTGCGGACGACAGCCGAACAAACAATGAGCAGTTCTTC; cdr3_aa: CSADDSRTNNEQFF
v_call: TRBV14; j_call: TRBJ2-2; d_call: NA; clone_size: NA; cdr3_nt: TGTGCCAGCAGCCAGAGGTCTATAGACACCGGGGAGCTGTTTTTT; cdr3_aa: CASSQRSIDTGELFF
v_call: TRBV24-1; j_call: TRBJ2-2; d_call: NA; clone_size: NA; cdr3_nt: TGTGCCGCCCATTCAAGTAACACCGGGGAGCTGTTTTTT; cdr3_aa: CAAHSSNTGELFF
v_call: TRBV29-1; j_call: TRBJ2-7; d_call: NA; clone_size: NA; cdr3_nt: TGCAGCGTTGATACGACGAATGAGCAGTACTTC; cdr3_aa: CSVDTTNEQYF
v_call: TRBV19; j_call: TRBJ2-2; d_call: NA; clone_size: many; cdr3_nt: TGTGCCAGTAGAGTAGCCGGGGAGCTGTTTTTT; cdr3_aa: CASRVAGELFF
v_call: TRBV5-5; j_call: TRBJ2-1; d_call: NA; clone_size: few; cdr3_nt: TGTGCCAGCAGCTTGGAGGGGAGTCGGTACAATGAGCAGTTCTTC; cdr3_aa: CASSLEGSRYNEQFF
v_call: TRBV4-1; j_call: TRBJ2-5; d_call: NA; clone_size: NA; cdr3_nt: TGCGCCAGCAGCCAGACCTTCCTCGGGGGGCTTGAGGAGACCCAGTACTTC; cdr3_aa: CASSQTFLGGLEETQYF
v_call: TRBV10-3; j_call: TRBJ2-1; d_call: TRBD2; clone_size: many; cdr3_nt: TGTGCCATCAGATCAACTAGCGCCAACTCCTACAATGAGCAGTTCTTC; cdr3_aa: CAIRSTSANSYNEQFF
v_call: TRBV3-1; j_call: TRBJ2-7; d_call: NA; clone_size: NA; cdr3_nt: TGTGCCAGCAGCCAAGATCGCAGGGGCTCCTACGAGCAGTACTTC; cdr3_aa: CASSQDRRGSYEQYF
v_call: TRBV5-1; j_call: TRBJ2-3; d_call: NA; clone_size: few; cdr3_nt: TGCGCCAGCAGCTTGGGGGGTACGTCAGATACGCAGTATTTT; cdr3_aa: CASSLGGTSDTQYF
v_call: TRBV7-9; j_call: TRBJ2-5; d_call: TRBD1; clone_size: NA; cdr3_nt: TGTGCCAGCAGAACACAGGGGGCCCAAGAGACCCAGTACTTC; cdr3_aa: CASRTQGAQETQYF
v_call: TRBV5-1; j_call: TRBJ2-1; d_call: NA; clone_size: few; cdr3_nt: TGCGCCAGCAAGTTAGGAGACTCCTACAATGAGCAGTTCTTC; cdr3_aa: CASKLGDSYNEQFF
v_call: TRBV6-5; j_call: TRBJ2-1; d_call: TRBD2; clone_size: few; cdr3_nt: TGTGCCAGCAGTTACATGACTAGCGGCAATGAGCAGTTCTTC; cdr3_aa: CASSYMTSGNEQFF
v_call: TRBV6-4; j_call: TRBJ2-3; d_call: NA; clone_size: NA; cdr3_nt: TGTGCCAGCAGTGTTTCCAGTTTTTCCCAAACGGATACGCAGTATTTT; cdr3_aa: CASSVSSFSQTDTQYF
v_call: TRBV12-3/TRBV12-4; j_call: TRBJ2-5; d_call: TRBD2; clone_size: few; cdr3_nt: TGTGCCAGCAGTCCCTGGACTAGCGGGGGCGCAGAGACCCAGTACTTC; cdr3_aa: CASSPWTSGGAETQYF
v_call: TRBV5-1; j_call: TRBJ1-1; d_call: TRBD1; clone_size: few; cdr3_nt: TGCGCCAGCAGCGGGAACAGGGGCGAGACTGAAGCTTTCTTT; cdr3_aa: CASSGNRGETEAFF
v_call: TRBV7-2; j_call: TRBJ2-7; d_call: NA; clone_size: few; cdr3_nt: TGTGCCAGCAGCTTAGACCTTTGGGGGCAGTACTTC; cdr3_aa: CASSLDLWGQYF
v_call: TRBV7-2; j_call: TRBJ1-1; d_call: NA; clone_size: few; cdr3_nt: TGTGCCAGCAGCTTAAATGACGGGGAGGCTTTCTTT; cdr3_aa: CASSLNDGEAFF
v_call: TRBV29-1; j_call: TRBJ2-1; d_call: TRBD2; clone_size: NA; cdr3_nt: TGCAGCGTTGAGGGGCGGCGGGGGAACAATGAGCAGTTCTTC; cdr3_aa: CSVEGRRGNNEQFF
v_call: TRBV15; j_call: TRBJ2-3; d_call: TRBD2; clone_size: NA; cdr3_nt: TGTGCCACCAGCGTGACTAGCGGGAGGCCTAGCACAGATACGCAGTATTTT; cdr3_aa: CATSVTSGRPSTDTQYF
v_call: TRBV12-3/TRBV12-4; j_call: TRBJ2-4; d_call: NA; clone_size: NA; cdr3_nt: TGTGCCAGCAGTACAGCTCTGCAGGGGAACATTCAGTACTTC; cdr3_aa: CASSTALQGNIQYF
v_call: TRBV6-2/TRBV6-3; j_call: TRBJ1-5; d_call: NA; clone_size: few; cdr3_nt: TGTGCCAGCAGATACACGGAGGGGGAGCCCCAGCATTTT; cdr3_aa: CASRYTEGEPQHF
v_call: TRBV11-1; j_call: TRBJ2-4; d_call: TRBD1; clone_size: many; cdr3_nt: TGTGCCAGCAGCTCTTCCCGGGACAGGGGGCCGTGGGTCAAAAACATTCAGTACTTC; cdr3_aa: CASSSSRDRGPWVKNIQYF
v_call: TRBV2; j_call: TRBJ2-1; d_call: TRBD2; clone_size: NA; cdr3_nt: TGTGCCAGCAGAAGACTAGCGGGACCGCCTTACAATGAGCAGTTCTTC; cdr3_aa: CASRRLAGPPYNEQFF
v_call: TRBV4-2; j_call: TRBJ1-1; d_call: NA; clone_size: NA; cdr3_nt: TGTGCCAGCAGCCAAGAAGGTAGGGTGAACACTGAAGCTTTCTTT; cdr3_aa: CASSQEGRVNTEAFF
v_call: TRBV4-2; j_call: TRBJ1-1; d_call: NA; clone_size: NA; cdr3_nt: TGTGCCAGCAGCTTCGACCCAAGCAAAGGCACTGAAGCTTTCTTT; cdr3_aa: CASSFDPSKGTEAFF
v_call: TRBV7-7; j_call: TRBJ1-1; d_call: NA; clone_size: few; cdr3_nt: TGTGCCAGCAGCGTGACTACGAACACTGAAGCTTTCTTT; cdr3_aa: CASSVTTNTEAFF